This T cell receptor beta chain was identified in a study of T-cell memory formation after mild COVID-19. The study, taken as a whole, reports: The CD4+ clones that contracted clustered mainly within CM and EM, and the CD8+ clones concentrated in EMRA. Detection of some responders pre-infection suggested pre-existing cross-reactive memory T cells participated. Later expanders leaned toward CD4+, whereas clones contracting from day 15 to 85 were balanced CD4/CD8. SARS-CoV-2 specificity was not confirmed for second-wave clones peaking on day 37.

TCRdb itself ran the 5' RACE reads through MiXCR, one entry per CDR3 protein. The profile shows more than 80,000 distinct CDR3 sequences, roughly 12% of them singletons. Details on this clonotype: Its antigen is unknown.

The V and J ends lost 1 base and 9 bases respectively, with 7 bases between them. Germline assignment: CDR1 MGHDK and CDR2 SYGVNS. The CDR3 length is 11 residues. Material for sequencing was PBMCs or a T cell subset sorted from them (not recorded which). J is TRBJ2-7 and V is TRBV25-1; D not resolved. The receptor's source is an adult woman who had mild COVID-19 (a few samples of this study predate the infection). Cell type and time point are not known. CDR3 bases: TGTGCCAGCAGTGAATTTACCGTGCAGTACTTC. This codes for CASSEFTVQYF.